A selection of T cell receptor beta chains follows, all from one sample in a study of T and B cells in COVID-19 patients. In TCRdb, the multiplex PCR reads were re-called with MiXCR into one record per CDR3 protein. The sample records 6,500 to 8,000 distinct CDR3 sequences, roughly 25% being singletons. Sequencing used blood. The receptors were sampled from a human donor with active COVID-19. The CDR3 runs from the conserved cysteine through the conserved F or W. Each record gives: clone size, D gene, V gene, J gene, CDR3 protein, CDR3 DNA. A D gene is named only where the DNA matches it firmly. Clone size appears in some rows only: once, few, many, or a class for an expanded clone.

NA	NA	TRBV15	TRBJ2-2	CATSRGGYTGELFF	TGTGCCACCAGCAGAGGGGGTTACACCGGGGAGCTGTTTTTT
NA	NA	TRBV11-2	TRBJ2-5	CASSLYAGLQETQYF	TGTGCCAGCAGCTTATATGCAGGGCTCCAAGAGACCCAGTACTTC
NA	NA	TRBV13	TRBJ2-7	CAISLGAGTDSYEQYF	TGCGCCATCAGCTTGGGAGCCGGGACGGACTCCTACGAGCAGTACTTC
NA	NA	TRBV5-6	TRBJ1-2	CASSLTGTYGYTF	TGTGCCAGCAGCTTGACAGGGACCTATGGCTACACCTTC
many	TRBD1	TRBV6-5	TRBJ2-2	CASRRPGQGHTGELFF	TGTGCCAGCAGGCGGCCGGGACAGGGTCACACCGGGGAGCTGTTTTTT
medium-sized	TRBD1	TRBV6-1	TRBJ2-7	CASSPDRAGYEQYF	TGTGCCAGCAGCCCTGACAGGGCCGGGTACGAGCAGTACTTC
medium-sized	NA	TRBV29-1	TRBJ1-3	CSGKSRGNTIYF	TGCAGCGGAAAAAGTCGAGGAAACACCATATATTTT
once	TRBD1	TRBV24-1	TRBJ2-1	CATSDLLDRGGNEQFF	TGTGCCACCAGTGATTTGCTAGACAGGGGGGGCAATGAGCAGTTCTTC
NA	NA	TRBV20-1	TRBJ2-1	CSARPLLQGPYNEQFF	TGCAGTGCTAGACCCCTTCTCCAGGGACCATACAATGAGCAGTTCTTC
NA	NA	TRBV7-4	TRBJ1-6	CASSFSPGKNSPLHF	TGTGCCAGCAGCTTTTCCCCAGGGAAGAATTCACCCCTCCACTTT
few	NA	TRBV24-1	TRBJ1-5	CATSDAATGQPQHF	TGTGCCACCAGTGACGCTGCCACAGGTCAGCCCCAGCATTTT
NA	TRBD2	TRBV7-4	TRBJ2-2	CASSLGTSGANTGELFF	TGTGCCAGCAGCCTCGGGACTAGCGGGGCGAACACCGGGGAGCTGTTTTTT
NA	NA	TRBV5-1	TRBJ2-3	CASGNGSRLTTDTRYF	TGCGCCAGCGGAAACGGGTCAAGACTGACAACAGATACGCGGTATTTT
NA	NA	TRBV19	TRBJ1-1	CASSEGDTEAFF	TGTGCCAGTAGTGAGGGGGACACTGAAGCTTTCTTT
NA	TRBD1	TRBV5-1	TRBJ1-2	CASSNGQGSSIYGYTF	TGCGCCAGCAGCAACGGACAGGGGTCGTCTATTTATGGCTACACCTTC
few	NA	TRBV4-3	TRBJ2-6	CASSQDGGTGANVLTF	TGCGCCAGCAGCCAAGATGGGGGCACTGGGGCCAACGTCCTGACTTTC
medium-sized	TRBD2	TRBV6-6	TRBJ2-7	CASSQTSGSWHEQYF	TGTGCCAGCAGCCAGACTAGCGGGAGCTGGCACGAGCAGTACTTC
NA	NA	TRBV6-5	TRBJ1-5	CASSYFPNPSNQPQHF	TGTGCCAGCAGTTACTTCCCAAACCCTAGCAATCAGCCCCAGCATTTT
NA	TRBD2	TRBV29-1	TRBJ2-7	CSVLAGNYEQYF	TGCAGCGTTCTAGCGGGGAACTACGAGCAGTACTTC
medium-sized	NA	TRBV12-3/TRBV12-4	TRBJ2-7	CASSLEAPGASVFPEQYF	TGTGCCAGCAGTTTAGAGGCGCCGGGTGCTAGCGTCTTTCCCGAGCAGTACTTC
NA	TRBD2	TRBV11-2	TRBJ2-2	CASSFVGLAGVGGELFF	TGTGCCAGCAGCTTTGTGGGACTAGCGGGAGTTGGCGGGGAGCTGTTTTTT
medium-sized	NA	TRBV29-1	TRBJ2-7	CSVDEGAYEQYF	TGCAGCGTTGACGAGGGAGCCTACGAGCAGTACTTC
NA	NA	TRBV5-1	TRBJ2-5	CASGPAGSQETQYF	TGCGCCAGCGGGCCGGCAGGCAGTCAAGAGACCCAGTACTTC
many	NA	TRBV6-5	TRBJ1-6	CASSSQGSDSPLHF	TGTGCCAGCAGTTCCCAGGGGTCGGATTCACCCCTCCACTTT
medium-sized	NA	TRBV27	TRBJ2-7	CASSFGHPGTYEQYF	TGTGCCAGCAGTTTTGGGCACCCCGGGACCTACGAGCAGTACTTC
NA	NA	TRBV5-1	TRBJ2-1	CASSLGYASANEQFF	TGCGCCAGCAGCTTGGGGTATGCTAGCGCAAATGAGCAGTTCTTC
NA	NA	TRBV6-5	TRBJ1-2	CASSVFSRTNYGYTF	TGTGCCAGCAGTGTCTTCAGTCGGACAAACTATGGCTACACCTTC
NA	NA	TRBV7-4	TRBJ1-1	CASSLFGEAEAFF	TGTGCCAGCAGCTTATTTGGGGAGGCTGAAGCTTTCTTT
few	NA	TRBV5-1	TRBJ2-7	CASSWTKSGEQYF	TGCGCCAGCAGCTGGACGAAGTCGGGAGAGCAGTACTTC
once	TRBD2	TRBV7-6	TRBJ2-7	CASSSRSSGLAKDEQYF	TGTGCCAGCAGTTCAAGGAGTTCGGGACTAGCGAAGGACGAGCAGTACTTC
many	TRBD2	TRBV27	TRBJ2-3	CASSPLVGLAALKDTQYF	TGTGCCAGCAGCCCATTAGTCGGACTAGCGGCCCTTAAAGATACGCAGTATTTT
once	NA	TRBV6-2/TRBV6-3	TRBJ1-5	CASSYPPPQPQHF	TGTGCCAGCAGTTACCCACCCCCCCAGCCCCAGCATTTT
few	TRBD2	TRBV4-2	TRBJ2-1	CASSQGLAGGFEQFF	TGTGCCAGCAGCCAAGGACTAGCGGGAGGGTTTGAGCAGTTCTTC